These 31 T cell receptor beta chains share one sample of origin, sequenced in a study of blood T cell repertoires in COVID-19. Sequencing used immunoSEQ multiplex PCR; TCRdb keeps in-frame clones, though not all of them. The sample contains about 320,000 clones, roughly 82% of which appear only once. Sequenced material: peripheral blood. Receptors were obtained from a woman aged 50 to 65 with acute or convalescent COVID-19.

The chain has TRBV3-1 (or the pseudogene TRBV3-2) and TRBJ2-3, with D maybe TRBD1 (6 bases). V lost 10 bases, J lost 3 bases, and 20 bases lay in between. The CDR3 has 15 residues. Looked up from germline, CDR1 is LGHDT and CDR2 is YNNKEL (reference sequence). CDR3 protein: CATVILRTGTDTQYF. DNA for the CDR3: TGTGCCACCGTAATTCTTCGTACAGGGACAGATACGCAGTATTTT.

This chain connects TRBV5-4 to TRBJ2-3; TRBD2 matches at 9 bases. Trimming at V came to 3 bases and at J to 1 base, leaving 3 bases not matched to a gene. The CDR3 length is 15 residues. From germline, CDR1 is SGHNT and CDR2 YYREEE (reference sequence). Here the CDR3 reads CASSSRLAGTDTQYF. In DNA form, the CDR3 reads TGTGCCAGCAGCTCAAGACTAGCGGGCACAGATACGCAGTATTTT. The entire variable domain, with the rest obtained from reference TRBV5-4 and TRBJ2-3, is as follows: ETGVTQSPTHLIKTRGQQVTLRCSSQSGHNTVSWYQQALGQGPQFIFQYYREEENGRGNFPPRFSGLQFPNYSSELNVNALELDDSALYLCASSSRLAGTDTQYFGPGTRLTVL.

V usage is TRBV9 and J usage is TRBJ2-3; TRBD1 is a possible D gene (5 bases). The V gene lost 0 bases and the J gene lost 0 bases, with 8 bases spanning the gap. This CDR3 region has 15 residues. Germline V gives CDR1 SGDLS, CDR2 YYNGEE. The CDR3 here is CASSVEQDSTDTQYF. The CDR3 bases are TGTGCCAGCAGCGTAGAACAGGATAGCACAGATACGCAGTATTTT.

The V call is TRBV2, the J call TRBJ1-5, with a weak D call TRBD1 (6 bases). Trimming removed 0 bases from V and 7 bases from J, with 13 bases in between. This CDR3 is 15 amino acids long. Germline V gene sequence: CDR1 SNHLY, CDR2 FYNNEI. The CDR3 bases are TGTGCCAGCAGTGAAGCGCCAGGGGCGAGGCAGCCCCAGCATTTT. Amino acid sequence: CASSEAPGARQPQHF. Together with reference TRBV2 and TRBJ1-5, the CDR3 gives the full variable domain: EPEVTQTPSHQVTQMGQEVILRCVPISNHLYFYWYRQILGQKVEFLVSFYNNEISEKSEIFDDQFSVERPDGSNFTLKIRSTKLEDSAMYFCASSEAPGARQPQHFGDGTRLSIL.

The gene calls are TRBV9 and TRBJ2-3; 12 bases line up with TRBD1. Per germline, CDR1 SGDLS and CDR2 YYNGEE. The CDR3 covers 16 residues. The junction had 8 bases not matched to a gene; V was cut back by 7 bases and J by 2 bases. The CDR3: CASGTGGAGYTDTQYF. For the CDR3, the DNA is TGTGCCAGCGGGACAGGGGGCGCGGGTTACACAGATACGCAGTATTTT.

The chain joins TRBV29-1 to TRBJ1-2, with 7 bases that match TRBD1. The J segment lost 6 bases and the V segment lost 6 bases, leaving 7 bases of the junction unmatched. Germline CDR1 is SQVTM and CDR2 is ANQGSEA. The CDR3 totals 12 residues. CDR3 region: CSVPQGIDGYTF. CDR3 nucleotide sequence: TGCAGCGTCCCACAGGGGATAGATGGCTACACCTTC.

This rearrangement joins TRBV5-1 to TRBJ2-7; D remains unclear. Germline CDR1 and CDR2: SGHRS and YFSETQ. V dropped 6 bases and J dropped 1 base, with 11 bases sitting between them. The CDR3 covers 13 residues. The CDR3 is CASTKTGSYEQYF. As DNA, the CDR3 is TGCGCCAGCACAAAGACGGGTTCCTACGAGCAGTACTTC. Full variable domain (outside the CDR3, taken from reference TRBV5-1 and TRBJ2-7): KAGVTQTPRYLIKTRGQQVTLSCSPISGHRSVSWYQQTPGQGLQFLFEYFSETQRNKGNFPGRFSGRQFSNSRSEMNVSTLELGDSALYLCASTKTGSYEQYFGPGTRLTVT.

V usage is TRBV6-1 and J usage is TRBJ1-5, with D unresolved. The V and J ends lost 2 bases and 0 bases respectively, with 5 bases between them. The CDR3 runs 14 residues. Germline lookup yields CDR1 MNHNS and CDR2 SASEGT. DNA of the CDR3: TGTGCCAGCAGTGAAATGGCTAGCAATCAGCCCCAGCATTTT. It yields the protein CASSEMASNQPQHF.

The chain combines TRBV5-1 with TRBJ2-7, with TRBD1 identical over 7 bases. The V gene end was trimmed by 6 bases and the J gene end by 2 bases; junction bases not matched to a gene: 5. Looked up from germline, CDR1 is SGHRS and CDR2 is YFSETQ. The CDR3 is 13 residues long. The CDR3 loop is CASTGTVAYEQYF. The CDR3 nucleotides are TGCGCCAGCACCGGGACAGTGGCCTACGAGCAGTACTTC.

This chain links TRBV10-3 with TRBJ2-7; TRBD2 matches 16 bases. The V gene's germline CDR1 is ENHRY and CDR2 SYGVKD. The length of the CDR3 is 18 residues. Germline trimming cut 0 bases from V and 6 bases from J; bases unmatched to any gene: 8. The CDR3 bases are TGTGCCATCAGTGAGTCGATGGGACTAGCGGGAGGGCCCGGCGAGCAGTACTTC. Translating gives CAISESMGLAGGPGEQYF.

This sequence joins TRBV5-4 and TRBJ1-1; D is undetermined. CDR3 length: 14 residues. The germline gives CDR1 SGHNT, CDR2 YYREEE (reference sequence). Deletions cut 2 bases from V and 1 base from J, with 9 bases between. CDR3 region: CASSFGRANTEAFF. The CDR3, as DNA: TGTGCCAGCAGCTTTGGTAGAGCGAACACTGAAGCTTTCTTT.

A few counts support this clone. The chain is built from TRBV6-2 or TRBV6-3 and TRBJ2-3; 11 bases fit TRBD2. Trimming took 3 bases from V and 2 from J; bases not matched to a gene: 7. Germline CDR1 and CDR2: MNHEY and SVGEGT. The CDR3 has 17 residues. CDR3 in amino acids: CASSYRVAGGDTDTQYF. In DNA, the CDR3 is TGTGCCAGCAGTTATAGGGTAGCGGGAGGGGACACAGATACGCAGTATTTT.

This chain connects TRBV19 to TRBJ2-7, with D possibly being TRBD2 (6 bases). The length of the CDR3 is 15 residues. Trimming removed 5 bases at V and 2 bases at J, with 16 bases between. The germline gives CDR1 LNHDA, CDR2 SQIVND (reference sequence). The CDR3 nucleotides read TGTGCCAGTAGTCCCCGTGTAGGAGGGCCCTACGAGCAGTACTTC. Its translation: CASSPRVGGPYEQYF.

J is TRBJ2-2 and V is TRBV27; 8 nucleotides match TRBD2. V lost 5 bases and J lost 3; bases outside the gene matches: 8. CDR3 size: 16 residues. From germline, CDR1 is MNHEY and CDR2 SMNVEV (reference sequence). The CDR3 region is CASSPSAGEDTGELFF. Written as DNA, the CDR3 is TGTGCCAGCAGTCCCTCAGCGGGAGAGGACACCGGGGAGCTGTTTTTT.

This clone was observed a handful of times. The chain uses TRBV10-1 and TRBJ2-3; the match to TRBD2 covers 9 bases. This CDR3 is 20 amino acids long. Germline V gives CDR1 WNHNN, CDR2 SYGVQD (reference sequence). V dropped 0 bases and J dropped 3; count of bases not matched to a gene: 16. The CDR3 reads CASSESSRSGGTLLTDTQYF. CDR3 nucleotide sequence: TGCGCCAGCAGTGAGTCGAGTCGGAGCGGGGGGACCCTTCTGACAGATACGCAGTATTTT.

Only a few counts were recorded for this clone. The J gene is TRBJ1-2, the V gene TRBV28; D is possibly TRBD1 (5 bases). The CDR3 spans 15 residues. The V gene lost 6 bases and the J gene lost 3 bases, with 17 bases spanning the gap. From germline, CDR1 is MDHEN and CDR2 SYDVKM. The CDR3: CASSTLGALHYGYTF. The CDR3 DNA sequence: TGTGCCAGCAGCACTCTTGGGGCGCTCCACTATGGCTACACCTTC.

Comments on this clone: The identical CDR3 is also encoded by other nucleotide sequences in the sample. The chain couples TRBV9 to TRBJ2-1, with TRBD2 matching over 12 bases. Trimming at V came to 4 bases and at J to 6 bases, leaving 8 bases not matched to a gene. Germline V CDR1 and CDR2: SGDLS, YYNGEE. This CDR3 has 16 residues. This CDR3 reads CASSRPTSGSGNEQFF. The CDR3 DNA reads TGTGCCAGCAGCCGACCGACTAGCGGGAGTGGCAATGAGCAGTTCTTC.

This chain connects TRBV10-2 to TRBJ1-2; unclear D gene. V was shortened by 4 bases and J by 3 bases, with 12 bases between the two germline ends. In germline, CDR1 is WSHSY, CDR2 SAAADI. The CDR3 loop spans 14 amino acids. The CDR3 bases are TGCGCCAGCAGTGTGCGAAAAAGCGACTATGGCTACACCTTC. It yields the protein CASSVRKSDYGYTF.

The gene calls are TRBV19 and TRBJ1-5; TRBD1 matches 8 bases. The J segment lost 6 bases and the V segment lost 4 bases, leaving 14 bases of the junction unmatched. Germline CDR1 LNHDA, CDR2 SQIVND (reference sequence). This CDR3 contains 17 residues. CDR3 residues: CASSTLSGQGAAQPQHF. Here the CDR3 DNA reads TGTGCCAGTAGTACCCTTTCGGGGCAGGGGGCGGCTCAGCCCCAGCATTTT. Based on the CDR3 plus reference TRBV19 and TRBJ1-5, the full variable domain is DGGITQSPKYLFRKEGQNVTLSCEQNLNHDAMYWYRQDPGQGLRLIYYSQIVNDFQKGDIAEGYSVSREKKESFPLTVTSAQKNPTAFYLCASSTLSGQGAAQPQHFGDGTRLSIL.

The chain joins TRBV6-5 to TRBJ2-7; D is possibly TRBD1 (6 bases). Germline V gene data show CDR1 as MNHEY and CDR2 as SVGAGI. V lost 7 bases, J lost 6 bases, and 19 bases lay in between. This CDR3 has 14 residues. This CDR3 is CASKRTVFTLEQYF. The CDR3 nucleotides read TGTGCCAGCAAACGGACAGTTTTCACCCTCGAGCAGTACTTC.

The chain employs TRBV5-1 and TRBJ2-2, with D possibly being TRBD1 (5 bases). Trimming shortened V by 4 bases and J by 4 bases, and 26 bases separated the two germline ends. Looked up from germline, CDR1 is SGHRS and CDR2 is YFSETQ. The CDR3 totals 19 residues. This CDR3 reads CASSLRPSRVEVSTGELFF. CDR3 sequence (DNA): TGCGCCAGCAGCCTCCGCCCATCCAGGGTCGAGGTGAGCACCGGGGAGCTGTTTTTT. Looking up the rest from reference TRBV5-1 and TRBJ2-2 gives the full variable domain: KAGVTQTPRYLIKTRGQQVTLSCSPISGHRSVSWYQQTPGQGLQFLFEYFSETQRNKGNFPGRFSGRQFSNSRSEMNVSTLELGDSALYLCASSLRPSRVEVSTGELFFGEGSRLTVL.

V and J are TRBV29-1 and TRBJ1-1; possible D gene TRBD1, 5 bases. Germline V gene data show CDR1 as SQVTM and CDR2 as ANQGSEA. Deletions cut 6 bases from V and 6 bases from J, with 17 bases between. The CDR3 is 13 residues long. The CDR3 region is CSVSLGGSSEAFF. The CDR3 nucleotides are TGCAGCGTATCCCTCGGGGGGAGTTCTGAAGCTTTCTTT.

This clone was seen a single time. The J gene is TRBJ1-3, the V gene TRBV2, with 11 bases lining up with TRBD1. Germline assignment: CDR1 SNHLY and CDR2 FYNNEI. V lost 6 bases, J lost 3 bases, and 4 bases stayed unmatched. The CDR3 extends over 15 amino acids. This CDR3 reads CASSRTGGVGNTIYF. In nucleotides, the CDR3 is TGTGCCAGCAGCCGGACAGGGGGCGTTGGAAACACCATATATTTT.

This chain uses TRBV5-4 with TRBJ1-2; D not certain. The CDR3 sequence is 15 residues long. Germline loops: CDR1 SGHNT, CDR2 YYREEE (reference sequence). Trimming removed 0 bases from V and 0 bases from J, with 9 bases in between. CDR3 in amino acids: CASSLALFPNYGYTF. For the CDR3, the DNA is TGTGCCAGCAGCTTGGCCTTGTTTCCTAACTATGGCTACACCTTC.

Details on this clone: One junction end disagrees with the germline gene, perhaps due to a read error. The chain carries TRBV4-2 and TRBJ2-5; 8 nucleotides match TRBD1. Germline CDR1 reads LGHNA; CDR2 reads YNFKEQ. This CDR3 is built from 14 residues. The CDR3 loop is CANSQTGDQETQYF. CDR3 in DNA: TGTGCCAACAGCCAGACAGGGGACCAAGAGACCCAGTACTTC.

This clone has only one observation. The CDR3 nucleotides are TGTGCCAGCAGCTTGCCGGGAGGGGGTTACAATGAGCAGTTCTTC. Its protein product is CASSLPGGGYNEQFF. The chain combines TRBV5-8 with TRBJ2-1; 8 nucleotides match TRBD2. The CDR3 is 15 residues long. Germline V CDR1 and CDR2: SGHTS, YDEGEE. J gave up 4 bases and V 1 base, and 4 bases lay outside the gene matches.

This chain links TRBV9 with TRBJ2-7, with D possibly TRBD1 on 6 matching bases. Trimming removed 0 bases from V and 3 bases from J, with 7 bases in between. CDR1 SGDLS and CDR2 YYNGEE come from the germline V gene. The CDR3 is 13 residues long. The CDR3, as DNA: TGTGCCAGCAGCGTAGGACAGGACTACGAGCAGTACTTC. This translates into CASSVGQDYEQYF.

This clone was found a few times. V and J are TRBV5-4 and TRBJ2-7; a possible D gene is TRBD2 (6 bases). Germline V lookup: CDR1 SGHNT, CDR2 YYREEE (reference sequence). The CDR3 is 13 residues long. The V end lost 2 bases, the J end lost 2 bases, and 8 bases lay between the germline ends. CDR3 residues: CASSLERAYEQYF. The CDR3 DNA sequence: TGTGCCAGCAGCTTAGAGCGGGCCTACGAGCAGTACTTC.

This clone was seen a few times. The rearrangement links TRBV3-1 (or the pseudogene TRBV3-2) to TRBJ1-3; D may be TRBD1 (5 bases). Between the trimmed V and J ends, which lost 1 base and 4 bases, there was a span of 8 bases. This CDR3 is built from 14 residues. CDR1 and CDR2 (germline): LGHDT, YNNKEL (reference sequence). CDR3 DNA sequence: TGTGCCAGCAGCCAAGCCGCAGGGGGAAACACCATATATTTT. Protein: CASSQAAGGNTIYF.

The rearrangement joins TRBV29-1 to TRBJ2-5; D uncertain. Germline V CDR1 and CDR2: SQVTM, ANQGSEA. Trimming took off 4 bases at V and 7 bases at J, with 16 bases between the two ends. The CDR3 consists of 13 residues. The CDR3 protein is CSVGEVLRGTQYF. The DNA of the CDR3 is TGCAGCGTTGGAGAAGTCTTACGCGGGACCCAGTACTTC.

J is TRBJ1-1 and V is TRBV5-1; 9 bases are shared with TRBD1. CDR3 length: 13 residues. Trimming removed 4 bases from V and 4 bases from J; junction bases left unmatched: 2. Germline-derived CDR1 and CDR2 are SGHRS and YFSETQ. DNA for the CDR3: TGCGCCAGCAGCGGACAGGGGCTCACTGAAGCTTTCTTT. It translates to CASSGQGLTEAFF. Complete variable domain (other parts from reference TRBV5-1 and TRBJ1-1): KAGVTQTPRYLIKTRGQQVTLSCSPISGHRSVSWYQQTPGQGLQFLFEYFSETQRNKGNFPGRFSGRQFSNSRSEMNVSTLELGDSALYLCASSGQGLTEAFFGQGTRLTVV.